A few counts support the clone carrying this TCR beta chain. Its antigen remains unknown. This specimen belongs to a study of identical twins. TCRdb re-derived calls from the 5' RACE reads in MiXCR, one entry per CDR3 protein. Altogether about 550,000 distinct CDR3 sequences are present, about 20% being singletons, with the ten largest covering roughly 0.5%. Whole-study results and caveats: Zero-insertion analyses were open to partial confounding by invariant MAIT and iNKT cells. Twins' excess sharing was less marked for out-of-frame beta sequences. Researchers reported excess low generation probability among twin-shared out-of-frame alpha sequences. Models underpredicted monozygotic twin sharing of out-of-frame TCR alpha.

The data also belong to a second study, concerning yellow fever vaccine responses in identical twins.

This TCR was recovered from a woman aged 18-29 years in good health. The source material was CD4+ T cells sorted from blood.

The CDR3 DNA reads TGCAGTGTTGGCCAGCGGGGGGCCCAAGAGACCCAGTACTTC. This encodes CSVGQRGAQETQYF. V and J are TRBV20-1 and TRBJ2-5, with 9 bases fitting TRBD2. V lost 7 bases and J lost 1; bases outside the gene matches: 7. This CDR3 region has 14 residues. Germline CDR1 and CDR2: DFQATT and SNEGSKA (reference sequence).